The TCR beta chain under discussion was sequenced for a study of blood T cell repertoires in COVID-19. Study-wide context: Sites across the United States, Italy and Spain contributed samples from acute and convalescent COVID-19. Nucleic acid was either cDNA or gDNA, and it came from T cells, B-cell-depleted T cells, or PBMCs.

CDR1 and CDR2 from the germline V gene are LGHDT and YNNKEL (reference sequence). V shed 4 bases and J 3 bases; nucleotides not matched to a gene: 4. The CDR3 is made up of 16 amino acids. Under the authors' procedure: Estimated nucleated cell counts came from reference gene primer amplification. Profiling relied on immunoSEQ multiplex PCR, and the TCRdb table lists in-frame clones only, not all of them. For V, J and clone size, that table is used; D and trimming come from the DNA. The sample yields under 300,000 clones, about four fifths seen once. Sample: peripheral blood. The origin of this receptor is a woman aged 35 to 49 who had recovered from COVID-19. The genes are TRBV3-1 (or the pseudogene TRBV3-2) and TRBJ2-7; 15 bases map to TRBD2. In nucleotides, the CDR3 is TGTGCCAGCAGCCGAGGGACTAGCGGGGGGCTCTACGAGCAGTACTTC. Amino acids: CASSRGTSGGLYEQYF.